Shown below are 5 T cell receptor beta chains from a single sample sequenced in a study of blood T cell repertoires in COVID-19. Profiling relied on immunoSEQ multiplex PCR, and the TCRdb table lists in-frame clones only, not all of them. The sample holds approximately 170,000 clones, approximately 85% seen once. Source material: peripheral blood. The receptors come from a man aged 80 or over with COVID-19, enrolled during active disease.

The genes are TRBV2 and TRBJ2-7; 8 nucleotides match TRBD1. From germline, CDR1 is SNHLY and CDR2 FYNNEI. V dropped 4 bases and J dropped 4; count of bases not matched to a gene: 6. This CDR3 has 14 amino acids. CDR3 bases: TGTGCCAGCAGTGTCGACAGGGGATCATACGAGCAGTACTTC. It translates to CASSVDRGSYEQYF. The variable domain in full, completed from reference TRBV2 and TRBJ2-7, reads EPEVTQTPSHQVTQMGQEVILRCVPISNHLYFYWYRQILGQKVEFLVSFYNNEISEKSEIFDDQFSVERPDGSNFTLKIRSTKLEDSAMYFCASSVDRGSYEQYFGPGTRLTVT.

This clone was recorded once. The V and J genes are TRBV2 and TRBJ2-5; 7 bases are a match to TRBD1. CDR1 is SNHLY, CDR2 FYNNEI, per germline. Trimming took 7 bases from V and 5 from J; bases not matched to a gene: 4. This CDR3 contains 12 residues. As DNA, the CDR3 is TGTGCCAGCAAGGGGGCACCGGAGACCCAGTACTTC. Translation gives CASKGAPETQYF.

The chain joins TRBV10-3 to TRBJ2-7; the match to TRBD1 covers 10 bases. V lost 6 bases, J lost 5 bases, and 7 bases stayed unmatched. The CDR3 length is 14 residues. CDR1 is ENHRY, CDR2 SYGVKD, per germline. For the CDR3, the DNA is TGTGCCATCAGATCCGGGACAGGGGAGCACGAGCAGTACTTC. Translation: CAIRSGTGEHEQYF.

The CDR3 DNA is TGTGCCAGCAGCACCAGGGACAGGGGGTCTTTTGGCTACACCTTC. Protein: CASSTRDRGSFGYTF. The chain joins TRBV9 to TRBJ1-2; 11 bases line up with TRBD1. The V segment lost 4 bases and the J segment 7 bases; nucleotides outside the gene matches: 9. Germline CDR1 and CDR2: SGDLS and YYNGEE. The CDR3 loop spans 15 amino acids.

The V gene is TRBV7-2, the J gene TRBJ2-1, with D possibly TRBD1 on 5 matching bases. The V end was cut by 3 bases, the J end by 3 bases, with 9 bases between. Germline V lookup: CDR1 SGHTA, CDR2 FQGNSA. The CDR3 is made up of 14 amino acids. The DNA of the CDR3 is TGTGCCAGCAGCTTCGACAGACTCTACAATGAGCAGTTCTTC. As protein: CASSFDRLYNEQFF.